The next 14 T cell receptor beta chains were all read from a single sample in a study of blood T cell repertoires in COVID-19. The method was immunoSEQ multiplex PCR; TCRdb's version includes in-frame clones alone and lacks a portion of them. The sample consists of around 200,000 clones, around 82% of them appearing once. Sample: peripheral blood. All receptors derive from a woman in her sixties or seventies with acute or convalescent COVID-19.

The rearrangement uses TRBV19 and TRBJ2-7; 8 bases match TRBD1. V lost 3 bases, J lost 2 bases, and 6 bases stayed unmatched. Germline V CDR1 and CDR2: LNHDA, SQIVND (reference sequence). The CDR3 totals 15 residues. The CDR3 region is CASSMEQGATYEQYF. CDR3 coding DNA: TGTGCCAGTAGTATGGAGCAGGGGGCAACCTACGAGCAGTACTTC.

The V gene is TRBV2, the J gene TRBJ1-6; unclear D gene. Trimming shortened V by 0 bases and J by 11 bases, and 11 bases separated the two germline ends. CDR1 is SNHLY, CDR2 FYNNEI, per germline. CDR3 length equals 14 residues. CDR3 region: CASSEAADSAPLHF. Written as DNA, the CDR3 is TGTGCCAGCAGTGAAGCTGCGGATTCGGCACCCCTCCACTTT.

The CDR3 reads CASSFWRGLADTQYF. CDR3 nucleotide sequence: TGTGCCAGCAGTTTCTGGCGAGGGTTGGCAGATACGCAGTATTTT. The chain uses TRBV27 and TRBJ2-3, with D maybe TRBD2 (5 bases). The CDR3 runs 15 residues. Germline lookup yields CDR1 MNHEY and CDR2 SMNVEV (reference sequence). V was cut by 3 bases and J by 4 bases, with 14 bases left in between.

This chain links TRBV19 with TRBJ2-2; TRBD2 matches 12 bases. V trimming: 7 bases; J trimming: 2 bases; junction bases outside the gene matches: 5. Germline CDR1 LNHDA, CDR2 SQIVND (reference sequence). The CDR3 spans 16 residues. The CDR3 DNA sequence: TGTGCCAGTACCTCAGGACTAGCGGGAAACACCGGGGAGCTGTTTTTT. It yields the protein CASTSGLAGNTGELFF. Looking up the rest from reference TRBV19 and TRBJ2-2 gives the full variable domain: DGGITQSPKYLFRKEGQNVTLSCEQNLNHDAMYWYRQDPGQGLRLIYYSQIVNDFQKGDIAEGYSVSREKKESFPLTVTSAQKNPTAFYLCASTSGLAGNTGELFFGEGSRLTVL.

The V and J genes are TRBV2 and TRBJ2-7; 12 bases match TRBD2. This CDR3 contains 16 residues. V lost 6 bases to trimming and J lost 7 bases; unmatched junction nucleotides: 13. In germline, CDR1 is SNHLY, CDR2 FYNNEI. The CDR3 bases are TGTGCCAGCAGCCTCGGGTCTAGCGGGAGGGCGGGTGAGCAGTACTTC. This gives the protein CASSLGSSGRAGEQYF.

The chain links TRBV24-1 to TRBJ2-3, with 7 bases that match TRBD1. CDR1 and CDR2 (germline): KGHDR, SFDVKD. The CDR3 is 17 residues long. The V segment lost 3 bases and the J segment 2 bases; nucleotides outside the gene matches: 10. CDR3 sequence (DNA): TGTGCCACCAGTGATGCCACAGGGGACACCTTCACAGATACGCAGTATTTT. Translating gives CATSDATGDTFTDTQYF.

This chain links TRBV28 with TRBJ2-1; D might be TRBD2 (6 bases). Trimming stripped 10 bases from V and 2 bases from J, with 18 bases between. This CDR3 comprises 15 residues. Germline lookup yields CDR1 MDHEN and CDR2 SYDVKM. The DNA for the CDR3 is TGTGCCACCGGGGCGGGGCGGAAGACCTACAATGAGCAGTTCTTC. The encoded protein is CATGAGRKTYNEQFF.

A single count supports this clone. The chain has TRBV2 and TRBJ1-5; TRBD1 matches 8 bases. This CDR3 has 15 residues. V lost 6 bases, J lost 7 bases, and 11 bases stayed unmatched. Germline-derived CDR1 and CDR2 are SNHLY and FYNNEI. Here the CDR3 reads CASSLSGQGAQPQHF. CDR3 bases: TGTGCCAGCAGCCTTTCAGGACAGGGAGCCCAGCCCCAGCATTTT.

The CDR3 coding sequence is TGTGCCAGCGGGGGTGGACAGGGGAGAGAGACCCAGTACTTC. Protein: CASGGGQGRETQYF. This chain links TRBV28 with TRBJ2-5; 9 bases align to TRBD1. V shed 8 bases and J 4 bases; nucleotides not matched to a gene: 8. Per germline, CDR1 MDHEN and CDR2 SYDVKM. The CDR3 has 14 residues. The whole variable domain, remainder taken from reference TRBV28 and TRBJ2-5, is DVKVTQSSRYLVKRTGEKVFLECVQDMDHENMFWYRQDPGLGLRLIYFSYDVKMKEKGDIPEGYSVSREKKERFSLILESASTNQTSMYLCASGGGQGRETQYFGPGTRLLVL.

This clone was detected a few times. This sample also contains other DNA sequences that code for the same CDR3. The chain uses TRBV7-9 and TRBJ2-1; 8 bases are a match to TRBD2. CDR3 length: 15 residues. With 4 bases clipped from V and 4 bases from J, the junction kept 6 bases outside the gene matches. CDR1 is SEHNR, CDR2 FQNEAQ, per germline (reference sequence). The CDR3 DNA reads as TGTGCCAGCAGCTCATTAGCGGGATATTACAATGAGCAGTTCTTC. Protein: CASSSLAGYYNEQFF. Full variable domain (rest looked up from reference TRBV7-9 and TRBJ2-1): DTGVSQNPRHKITKRGQNVTFRCDPISEHNRLYWYRQTLGQGPEFLTYFQNEAQLEKSRLLSDRFSAERPKGSFSTLEIQRTEQGDSAMYLCASSSLAGYYNEQFFGPGTRLTVL.

The gene calls are TRBV6-6 and TRBJ2-7; D gene unclear. The length of the CDR3 is 15 residues. Germline CDR1 reads MNHNY; CDR2 reads SVGAGI (reference sequence). Trimming stripped 1 base from V and 3 bases from J, with 13 bases between. This CDR3 reads CASSYLTRSNYEQYF. As DNA, the CDR3 is TGTGCCAGCAGTTACTTGACGAGGTCAAACTACGAGCAGTACTTC.

The table lists this clone with a few counts. The chain employs TRBV27 and TRBJ1-1; TRBD1 is a possible D gene (5 bases). The length of the CDR3 is 14 residues. The germline V gene has CDR1 MNHEY and CDR2 SMNVEV (reference sequence). V lost 2 bases and J lost 4, with 11 bases in between. CDR3 sequence reads: CASSLAGLGTEAFF. The DNA for the CDR3 is TGTGCCAGCAGTTTAGCGGGGCTGGGCACTGAAGCTTTCTTT.

This clone was seen a single time. The chain has TRBV19 and TRBJ2-6, with TRBD2 identical over 8 bases. V was clipped by 0 bases and J by 0 bases; unmatched bases: 7. CDR1 and CDR2 from the germline V gene are LNHDA and SQIVND (reference sequence). The CDR3 length is 19 residues. The CDR3 sequence: CASSIDTGGVSSGANVLTF. The CDR3 DNA sequence: TGTGCCAGTAGTATAGATACGGGAGGGGTATCCTCTGGGGCCAACGTCCTGACTTTC. Filled out from reference TRBV19 and TRBJ2-6, the complete variable domain reads DGGITQSPKYLFRKEGQNVTLSCEQNLNHDAMYWYRQDPGQGLRLIYYSQIVNDFQKGDIAEGYSVSREKKESFPLTVTSAQKNPTAFYLCASSIDTGGVSSGANVLTFGAGSRLTVL.

The rearrangement uses TRBV19 and TRBJ1-5; the D gene is possibly TRBD1 (6 bases). In germline, CDR1 is LNHDA, CDR2 SQIVND (reference sequence). The CDR3 totals 17 residues. V was trimmed by 3 bases and J by 1 base, leaving 16 bases between them. The CDR3 loop reads CASSIGGRDNSNQPQHF. CDR3 nucleotides: TGTGCCAGTAGTATTGGGGGCCGGGACAACAGCAATCAGCCCCAGCATTTT.